Shown below are 25 T cell receptor beta chains from a single sample sequenced in a study of T cells in women clearing cervical HPV infection. The table came from immunoSEQ multiplex PCR; TCRdb's copy has only in-frame clones and leaves some out. Across under 45,000 clones, the top ten clones capture roughly 6% of the sample. The sample taken for sequencing was blood buffy coat. Source of these receptors: a woman aged 18 to 75 with a cervical HPV16 infection that either progressed to CIN3+ or cleared (not recorded which).

As concerns this clone: The CDR3 is cut off 3 residues early in the read; its end comes from the germline J gene. The chain employs TRBV10-2 and TRBJ2-7; 10 nucleotides align to TRBD2. V shed 6 bases, J shed 4 bases, and the junction held 9 bases outside the gene matches. This CDR3 is built from 15 residues. CDR1 and CDR2 from the germline V gene are WSHSY and SAAADI. CDR3 protein: CASSHDASGRYEQYF. The CDR3 bases that were read are TGCGCCAGCAGCCACGATGCTAGCGGGAGATACGAG.

Note on this clone: The read stops 3 residues short of the end of the CDR3; the missing end is completed from the germline J gene. The chain links TRBV5-1 to TRBJ2-5; TRBD1 is a possible D gene (5 bases). The CDR3 sequence is 14 residues long. Germline V lookup: CDR1 SGHRS, CDR2 YFSETQ. The V and J ends lost 0 bases and 2 bases respectively, with 8 bases between them. The covered CDR3 bases are TGCGCCAGCAGCTTGGTGACAGCTCAAGAGACC. Its protein product is CASSLVTAQET. The full CDR3 sequence reads CASSLVTAQETQYF.

Comment on this clone: The read ends 3 residues shy of where the CDR3 ends; the end is completed using the germline J gene. The rearrangement links TRBV12-3 or TRBV12-4 to TRBJ1-3; D remains unclear. The CDR3 is 12 residues long. V was trimmed by 10 bases and J by 5 bases, leaving 12 bases between them. CDR3 sequence reads: CATRAGRNTIYF. CDR3 DNA (partial): TGTGCCACCAGAGCGGGGAGAAACACC.

Turning to this clone: The read terminates 3 residues before the CDR3 end, so the remaining end is supplied by the germline J gene. The rearrangement links TRBV5-1 to TRBJ1-5, with 9 bases lining up with TRBD1. V lost 4 bases to trimming and J lost 5 bases; unmatched junction nucleotides: 4. Germline assignment: CDR1 SGHRS and CDR2 YFSETQ. CDR3 size: 14 residues. This CDR3 reads CASSPGQGHQPQHF. The covered CDR3 bases are TGCGCCAGCAGCCCGGGACAGGGTCATCAGCCC.

Turning to this clone: The read terminates 3 residues ahead of where the CDR3 ends, so the germline J gene completes it. The rearrangement links TRBV6-2 or TRBV6-3 to TRBJ1-1; tentative D call: TRBD1 (5 bases). Looked up from germline, CDR1 is MNHEY and CDR2 is SVGEGT. V lost 6 bases, J lost 4 bases, and 15 bases lay in between. The CDR3 has 14 amino acids. CDR3 sequence: CASSPHTGGTEAFF. Partial CDR3 DNA: TGTGCCAGCAGCCCCCACACGGGGGGCACTGAA.

Worth noting for this clone: Read coverage stops 3 residues before the CDR3 terminus; the germline J gene supplies the remainder. This chain links TRBV19 with TRBJ2-5, with a weak D call TRBD2 (6 bases). The length of the CDR3 is 14 residues. Germline lookup yields CDR1 LNHDA and CDR2 SQIVND (reference sequence). V was trimmed by 4 bases and J by 2 bases, leaving 11 bases between them. The CDR3 reads CASSTRDLQETQYF. The CDR3 DNA, read in part, is TGTGCCAGTAGTACCCGGGACTTACAAGAGACC.

To note about this clone: The read comes to an end 3 residues before the CDR3 does, leaving the germline J gene to fill in the end. The chain is built from TRBV5-5 and TRBJ2-2; D is ambiguous. The germline V gene encodes CDR1 SGHKS and CDR2 YYEKEE (reference sequence). The V and J ends lost 3 bases and 7 bases respectively, with 10 bases between them. The CDR3 has 13 amino acids. CDR3 DNA (partial): TGTGCCAGCAGCTACTCGGTTGGCGGGGAG. It specifies CASSYSVGGE. Given in full, the CDR3 is CASSYSVGGELFF.

Regarding this clone: The read falls 3 residues short of the CDR3 end, and the missing part is taken from the germline J gene. The gene calls are TRBV7-9 and TRBJ2-1; D perhaps matches TRBD1 (5 bases). The CDR3 sequence is 14 residues long. The V gene lost 1 base and the J gene lost 7 bases, with 11 bases spanning the gap. The germline V gene encodes CDR1 SEHNR and CDR2 FQNEAQ (reference sequence). CDR3 region: CASSLVDSPNEQFF. The sequenced CDR3 bases are TGTGCCAGCAGCTTAGTCGACAGCCCTAATGAG.

As to this clone: The read ends 3 residues before the CDR3 terminus; that terminus is restored from the germline J gene. The J gene is TRBJ1-5, the V gene TRBV2, with unresolved D. With 6 bases removed from V and 1 base from J, the gap between germline ends came to 13 bases. This CDR3 has 15 residues. Germline V CDR1 and CDR2: SNHLY, FYNNEI. CDR3 bases read: TGTGCCAGCAGAGTTCAGAAGTTGAGCAATCAGCCC. Protein product: CASRVQKLSNQP. In full, the CDR3 is CASRVQKLSNQPQHF.

Comment on this clone: The read is 3 residues too short to cover the CDR3 end, so that end is filled in from the germline J gene. The chain joins TRBV19 to TRBJ1-2; no clear D gene. Germline V gives CDR1 LNHDA, CDR2 SQIVND (reference sequence). CDR3 length equals 13 residues. CDR3 amino acids: CASTRTSYNDYTF. The sequenced CDR3 bases are TGTGCCAGTACACGGACTAGCTACAATGAC.

A word on this clone: With the read ending 3 residues before the CDR3 end, the germline J gene is used to fill in that end. This specimen includes other DNA sequences encoding the same CDR3. The chain uses TRBV20-1 and TRBJ2-2; D not resolved. Per the germline V gene, CDR1 is DFQATT and CDR2 is SNEGSKA (reference sequence). The CDR3 is made up of 15 amino acids. V lost 1 base to trimming and J lost 0 bases, with 9 bases between them. CDR3 DNA (partial): TGCAGTGCTAGAGGACTTATCGCGAACACCGGGGAG. It codes for CSARGLIANTGE. The CDR3 in its entirety is CSARGLIANTGELFF.

As concerns this clone: The missing CDR3 end, 3 residues past where the read stops, is filled in from the germline J gene. This chain joins TRBV14 and TRBJ2-3; 9 bases align to TRBD2. V lost 3 bases, J lost 0 bases, and 1 base stayed unmatched. The germline V gene encodes CDR1 SGHDN and CDR2 FVKESK. The CDR3 totals 15 residues. CDR3 sequence reads: CASSQTSGSTDTQYF. The DNA read from the CDR3 is TGTGCCAGCAGCCAGACTAGCGGTAGCACAGATACG.

In the case of this clone: The read is 3 residues too short to cover the CDR3 end, so that end is filled in from the germline J gene. V is TRBV30 and J is TRBJ1-5; maybe TRBD1 (6 bases). Germline CDR1 GTSNPN, CDR2 SVGIG (reference sequence). The CDR3 loop spans 13 amino acids. V shed 7 bases and J shed 7 bases, with 17 bases lying between them. The CDR3: CASSQGSEQPQHF. The covered CDR3 bases are TGTGCCTCCTCCCAGGGGTCGGAGCAGCCC.

Details on this clone: Sequencing ends 3 residues short of the CDR3 end; the germline J gene provides the rest. This chain joins TRBV19 and TRBJ2-3; 15 bases fit TRBD2. Germline V gene sequence: CDR1 LNHDA, CDR2 SQIVND (reference sequence). The CDR3 contains 15 residues. The CDR3 DNA, read in part, is TGTGCCAGTAAAAGGACTAGCGGGAGGGTAGAGACG. Amino acids: CASKRTSGRVET. The full-length CDR3 reads as CASKRTSGRVETQYF. The full variable domain, in which reference TRBV19 and TRBJ2-3 provide the parts outside the CDR3, is DGGITQSPKYLFRKEGQNVTLSCEQNLNHDAMYWYRQDPGQGLRLIYYSQIVNDFQKGDIAEGYSVSREKKESFPLTVTSAQKNPTAFYLCASKRTSGRVETQYFGPGTRLTVL.

A remark on this clone: The read stops 3 residues short of the end of the CDR3; the missing end is completed from the germline J gene. The chain joins TRBV2 to TRBJ1-1, with D possibly being TRBD1 (5 bases). Trimming took 6 bases from V and 0 from J, leaving 11 bases between them. The CDR3 loop spans 14 amino acids. Germline V gives CDR1 SNHLY, CDR2 FYNNEI. The part of the CDR3 DNA that was read is TGTGCCAGCAGCGGACATACCATGAACACTGAA. Translation: CASSGHTMNTE. The whole CDR3 protein is CASSGHTMNTEAFF.

Worth noting for this clone: The CDR3 goes on 3 residues after the read ends, and that part is filled in from the germline J gene. This chain connects TRBV4-2 to TRBJ1-2; 10 bases align to TRBD1. The CDR3 spans 18 residues. V was pared by 4 bases and J by 3 bases, with 14 bases of the junction left unmatched. CDR1 LGHNA and CDR2 YNFKEQ come from the germline V gene. The sequenced CDR3 bases are TGTGCCAGCAGCCCATTAACTCTTAGGACAGGGGGGGACTATGGC. Translating it yields CASSPLTLRTGGDYG. The full CDR3 reads CASSPLTLRTGGDYGYTF.

As to this clone: The CDR3 end is not reached by the read, which stops 3 residues before it; the germline J gene fills it in. V gene TRBV29-1 combines with J gene TRBJ2-7; D is possibly TRBD1 (6 bases). CDR3 length equals 13 residues. Trimming cost V 7 bases and J 2 bases, with 15 bases left between them. Germline V CDR1 and CDR2: SQVTM, ANQGSEA. The chain's CDR3 is CSGFPTGTYEQYF. Partial CDR3 DNA: TGCAGCGGGTTCCCCACAGGGACCTACGAG.

The sequenced part of the CDR3 DNA is TGTGCCAGCAGCGTAGTAGGGAAGCGGGAGAGCTCCTACGAG. It specifies CASSVVGKRESSYE. The whole CDR3 region reads CASSVVGKRESSYEQYF. This rearrangement joins TRBV9 to TRBJ2-7; 8 bases align to TRBD2. The CDR3 end falls 3 residues outside the read, so it is completed with the germline J gene. In germline, CDR1 is SGDLS, CDR2 YYNGEE. The CDR3 contains 17 residues. J lost 0 bases, V lost 0 bases, and 8 bases had no gene match.

Considering frequency, this clone is medium-sized. The read ends 3 residues shy of where the CDR3 ends; the end is completed using the germline J gene. The chain couples TRBV30 to TRBJ1-5; maybe TRBD1 (5 bases). V lost 0 bases, J lost 9 bases, and 12 bases lay in between. Germline V CDR1 and CDR2: GTSNPN, SVGIG (reference sequence). The length of the CDR3 is 13 residues. CDR3 protein: CAWSVTGNGPQHF. The DNA read from the CDR3 is TGTGCCTGGAGTGTAACAGGTAATGGGCCC.

Regarding this clone: The read stops 3 residues short of the end of the CDR3; the missing end is completed from the germline J gene. The chain links TRBV12-3 or TRBV12-4 to TRBJ2-3, with a possible D match to TRBD2 (6 bases). The germline V and J ends were trimmed by 10 bases and 3 bases, with 8 bases remaining between them. The CDR3 has 11 residues. CDR3 loop: CAILATDTQYF. The CDR3 bases that were read are TGTGCCATACTAGCAACAGATACG.

To note about this clone: With the read ending 3 residues before the CDR3 end, the germline J gene is used to fill in that end. The chain combines TRBV20-1 with TRBJ1-1; 9 nucleotides align to TRBD1. The CDR3 totals 15 residues. Germline CDR1 is DFQATT and CDR2 is SNEGSKA (reference sequence). J lost 0 bases, V lost 2 bases, and 4 bases had no gene match. The CDR3 DNA, read in part, is TGCAGTGCTAGAACAGGGGGCGGCATGAACACTGAA. Translated, it gives CSARTGGGMNTE. From start to end, the CDR3 is CSARTGGGMNTEAFF.

Comment on this clone: Coverage ceases 3 residues before the CDR3 finishes, and the germline J gene fills in the end. The chain carries TRBV6-1 and TRBJ1-5; D possibly corresponds to TRBD1 (6 bases). The V and J ends lost 4 bases and 4 bases respectively, with 11 bases between them. From germline, CDR1 is MNHNS and CDR2 SASEGT. The CDR3 has 14 residues. The CDR3 bases that were read are TGTGCCAGCAGTGCTGGACAGTGGAATCAGCCC. It codes for CASSAGQWNQP. The whole CDR3 protein is CASSAGQWNQPQHF.

Details on this clone: Read sequence stops 3 residues before the CDR3 end, and the germline J gene provides the missing end. The V gene is TRBV27, the J gene TRBJ2-1, with D possibly matching TRBD1 (6 bases). This CDR3 is built from 15 residues. The V gene's germline CDR1 is MNHEY and CDR2 SMNVEV (reference sequence). Trimming removed 2 bases at V and 2 bases at J, with 10 bases between. The DNA read from the CDR3 is TGTGCCAGCAGTTTACGACAGGAAACCTACAATGAG. Translation: CASSLRQETYNE. The CDR3, in full, reads CASSLRQETYNEQFF.

Concerning this clone: The read gets to within 3 residues of the CDR3 end, and the germline J gene fills in the rest. J is TRBJ2-5 and V is TRBV29-1, with TRBD2 identical over 7 bases. The J segment lost 1 base and the V segment lost 6 bases, leaving 8 bases of the junction unmatched. Germline loops: CDR1 SQVTM, CDR2 ANQGSEA. The CDR3 has 14 amino acids. This CDR3 reads CSVRLALLQETQYF. The DNA read from the CDR3 is TGCAGCGTCAGACTAGCCCTACTCCAAGAGACC. The entire variable domain, with the rest obtained from reference TRBV29-1 and TRBJ2-5, is as follows: SAVISQKPSRDICQRGTSLTIQCQVDSQVTMMFWYRQQPGQSLTLIATANQGSEATYESGFVIDKFPISRPNLTFSTLTVSNMSPEDSSIYLCSVRLALLQETQYFGPGTRLLVL.

About this clone itself: One end of the junction does not line up with germline, which may come from a read error. The read stops 3 residues short of the end of the CDR3; the missing end is completed from the germline J gene. The chain joins TRBV11-2 to TRBJ2-4; 8 bases align to TRBD1. From germline, CDR1 is SGHAT and CDR2 FQNNGV. The CDR3 extends over 14 amino acids. The CDR3 DNA, read in part, is TGTGCTAGCAGCTTAGAGACAGGGGTAAACATT. It translates to CASSLETGVNI. The full CDR3 protein is CASSLETGVNIQYF.